This TCR beta chain was recorded in a study of CD8 T cells in Susac syndrome. The RNA, about 0.45 to 1 ug, was put through reverse transcription using random hexamers. MiXCR, run by TCRdb on the immunoSEQ multiplex PCR reads, gives a single entry per CDR3 protein. The table has about 70,000 distinct CDR3 sequences, roughly 94% seen once; the top ten hold roughly 0.24%. CD8+ and CD4+ T cells circulating in blood were sequenced for TCR beta. The authors negatively isolated CD8+ and CD4+ T cells and FACS-enriched TEMRA cells. The sequence was collected from a human donor in good health. Sequencing input: CD8+ T cells from PBMCs.

The CDR3: CASSLWGQTGELFF. In nucleotides, the CDR3 is TGTGCCAGCAGTTTATGGGGGCAGACCGGGGAGCTGTTTTTT. This chain connects TRBV6-2 or TRBV6-3 to TRBJ2-2; tentative D call: TRBD1 (6 bases). Germline V CDR1 and CDR2: MNHEY, SVGEGT. The CDR3 consists of 14 residues. The V end was cut by 4 bases, the J end by 5 bases, with 11 bases between.